This T cell receptor (beta chain) comes out of a study of blood T cell repertoires in COVID-19. The overall study: Acute-phase and convalescent COVID-19 samples originated in the United States, Italy and Spain. The cDNA or gDNA used as material had been derived from T cells, B-cell-depleted T cells, or PBMCs.

Seattle-derived patients entered the study during active infection and were followed longitudinally. Trimming stripped 0 bases from V and 6 bases from J, with 15 bases between. The CDR3 runs to 14 residues. The V gene's germline CDR1 is GTSNPN and CDR2 SVGIG (reference sequence). In the original analysis: Reference gene primer amplification in the assay estimated nucleated cell counts. The method was immunoSEQ multiplex PCR; TCRdb's version includes in-frame clones alone and lacks a portion of them. V and J calls and clone size follow that table, whereas D and trimming were derived from the DNA. The table has approximately 110,000 clones, around nine tenths seen once.

The sequencing input was peripheral blood. This sequence originates from a middle-aged man with COVID-19, enrolled during active disease. The chain is built from TRBV30 and TRBJ2-7; D is perhaps TRBD1 (6 bases). CDR3 bases: TGTGCCTGGAGTGTCTCTTACAGGGACCTCGAGCAGTACTTC. Amino acids: CAWSVSYRDLEQYF.